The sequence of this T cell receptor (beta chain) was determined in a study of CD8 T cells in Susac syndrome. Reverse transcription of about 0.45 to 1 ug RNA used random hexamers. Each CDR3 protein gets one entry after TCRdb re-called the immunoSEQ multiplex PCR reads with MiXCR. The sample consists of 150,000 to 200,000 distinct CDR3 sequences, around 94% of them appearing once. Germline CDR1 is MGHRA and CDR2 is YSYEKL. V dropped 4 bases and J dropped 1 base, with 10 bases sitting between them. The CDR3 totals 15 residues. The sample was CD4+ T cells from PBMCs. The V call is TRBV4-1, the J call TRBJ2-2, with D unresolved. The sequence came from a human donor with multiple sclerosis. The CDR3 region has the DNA TGCGCCAGCAGCCCGGGCCCGCAGAACACCGGGGAGCTGTTTTTT. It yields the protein CASSPGPQNTGELFF.